The clone carrying this T cell receptor beta chain was observed at least ten times. The antigen is undetermined. J gave up 1 base and V 4 bases, and 6 bases lay outside the gene matches. CDR3 size: 17 residues. Germline values: CDR1 KGHDR, CDR2 SFDVKD. The TCR beta CDR3 regions underwent amplification from RNA transcripts. HTBI primers primed a first-round RT-PCR, and a second-round multiplex PCR followed. TCRdb redid the calling of the multiplex PCR reads with MiXCR, one entry per CDR3 protein. The table lists approximately 480,000 distinct CDR3 sequences, approximately 15% of them singletons. The data originate from a study of Graves' ophthalmopathy and Graves' hyperthyroidism. Study information: Peripheral blood was gathered at the point of initial diagnosis, before any treatment started. Study results and caveats: Most thyroid clonotypes expanded beyond 0.001 frequency were also found in blood.

Uncontrolled infections, other autoimmune diseases, pregnancy or lactation barred patients from enrollment. The sequence was collected from a young woman with Graves' ophthalmopathy. This chain uses TRBV24-1 with TRBJ2-6, with 7 bases aligning to TRBD1. The sequencing input was blood. The CDR3 is CATSERQGRSGANVLTF. The CDR3 nucleotides read TGTGCCACCAGTGAACGACAGGGAAGGTCTGGGGCCAACGTCCTGACTTTC.